This entry lists 24 T cell receptor beta chains sequenced from one sample in a study of T cell repertoires in cytomegalovirus infection. TCRdb called the reads again in MiXCR, with one record for every CDR3 protein. In the table there are approximately 400,000 distinct CDR3 sequences, about 33% of which are singletons. The sample taken for sequencing was PBMCs. The receptors were sampled from a human donor in good health (CMV status not recorded). Some clones in this sample may be carry-over from other donors' samples.

V gene TRBV20-1 combines with J gene TRBJ2-5; TRBD2 might be the D (6 bases). The CDR3 is made up of 12 amino acids. Germline V gives CDR1 DFQATT, CDR2 SNEGSKA (reference sequence). The V end lost 4 bases, the J end lost 7 bases, and 13 bases lay between the germline ends. The CDR3 nucleotides read TGCAGTGCTACGACCGGGGGAGCGACCCAGTACTTC. Translating it yields CSATTGGATQYF.

J is TRBJ1-2 and V is TRBV28; the D gene is possibly TRBD1 (5 bases). Germline V lookup: CDR1 MDHEN, CDR2 SYDVKM. This CDR3 has 12 residues. V was pared by 3 bases and J by 8 bases, with 10 bases between. Here the CDR3 reads CASSLAGWGYTF. In DNA form, the CDR3 reads TGTGCCAGCAGTTTGGCAGGGTGGGGCTACACCTTC.

The chain employs TRBV6-2 or TRBV6-3 and TRBJ1-4, with 10 bases aligning to TRBD1. Germline V gene sequence: CDR1 MNHEY, CDR2 SVGEGT. After removal of 6 bases from V and 6 bases from J, the junction contained 4 bases not matched to a gene. The CDR3 runs to 14 residues. The CDR3 spells CASSRGTGDEKLFF. DNA for the CDR3: TGTGCCAGCAGCCGAGGGACAGGGGATGAAAAACTGTTTTTT.

A remark on this clonotype: Given a much more abundant clone one base away, this may be a read error. The rearrangement joins TRBV12-3 or TRBV12-4 to TRBJ2-5, with D tentatively TRBD1 (5 bases). The CDR3 sequence is 13 residues long. V shed 9 bases and J shed 1 base, with 12 bases lying between them. Written as DNA, the CDR3 is TGTGCCAGAACTTATGACAGCCAAGAGACCCAGTACTTC. It specifies CARTYDSQETQYF.

The rearrangement uses TRBV12-3 or TRBV12-4 and TRBJ1-4; maybe TRBD1 (6 bases). V lost 5 bases, J lost 0 bases, and 16 bases lay in between. The CDR3 contains 17 residues. CDR3 in DNA: TGTGCCAGCAGTACAGGACAGTCCTATGCAACTAATGAAAAACTGTTTTTT. It codes for CASSTGQSYATNEKLFF.

There are many counts of this clonotype. The V gene is TRBV7-6, the J gene TRBJ2-1; D possibly matches TRBD1 or TRBD2 (5 bases each). The V end was cut by 8 bases, the J end by 2 bases, with 10 bases between. Germline V gives CDR1 SGHVS, CDR2 FNYEAQ. The CDR3 runs to 13 residues. The CDR3 loop reads CASGDRAYNEQFF. CDR3 nucleotide sequence: TGTGCCAGCGGGGACCGAGCCTACAATGAGCAGTTCTTC.

This chain links TRBV5-1 with TRBJ1-1; 8 bases map to TRBD1. With 5 bases clipped from V and 6 bases from J, the junction kept 9 bases outside the gene matches. This CDR3 is built from 14 residues. Per the germline V gene, CDR1 is SGHRS and CDR2 is YFSETQ. The CDR3 region is CASRSGQGIPEAFF. For the CDR3, the DNA is TGCGCCAGCAGATCCGGACAGGGAATCCCTGAAGCTTTCTTT.

The CDR3 protein is CARQVGTEAFF. CDR3 in DNA: TGTGCCCGCCAGGTAGGAACTGAAGCTTTCTTT. J is TRBJ1-1 and V is TRBV6-1; D remains ambiguous. V was pared by 11 bases and J by 5 bases, with 12 bases between. This CDR3 comprises 11 residues. Looked up from germline, CDR1 is MNHNS and CDR2 is SASEGT.

This chain connects TRBV30 to TRBJ1-6; a weak D match, TRBD1 (5 bases). This CDR3 has 15 residues. V lost 3 bases to trimming and J lost 7 bases, with 16 bases between them. Germline V lookup: CDR1 GTSNPN, CDR2 SVGIG (reference sequence). The CDR3 sequence is CAWSLIGVVNSPLHF. DNA of the CDR3: TGTGCCTGGAGCCTCATAGGGGTGGTAAATTCACCCCTCCACTTT.

This rearrangement joins TRBV20-1 to TRBJ2-5, with 9 positions matching TRBD2. The CDR3 sequence is 16 residues long. Germline V gene data show CDR1 as DFQATT and CDR2 as SNEGSKA (reference sequence). V was pared by 3 bases and J by 5 bases, with 13 bases of the junction left unmatched. The CDR3 here is CSASGVAGETEETQYF. In DNA form, the CDR3 reads TGCAGTGCTAGTGGGGTAGCGGGGGAGACGGAGGAGACCCAGTACTTC.

This clonotype turned up a few times. This chain connects TRBV5-1 to TRBJ1-6, with TRBD1 identical over 9 bases. J was trimmed by 7 bases and V by 4 bases; bases with no gene match: 6. The CDR3 has 15 residues. Per the germline V gene, CDR1 is SGHRS and CDR2 is YFSETQ. CDR3 DNA: TGCGCCAGCAGCCCGGGACAGGGTTTGAATTCACCCCTCCACTTT. Translated: CASSPGQGLNSPLHF.

The chain links TRBV7-9 to TRBJ2-7; D possibly corresponds to TRBD1 (7 bases). The CDR3 totals 13 residues. Germline V gene sequence: CDR1 SEHNR, CDR2 FQNEAQ (reference sequence). V was cut by 5 bases and J by 7 bases, with 15 bases left in between. In DNA form, the CDR3 reads TGTGCCAGCAGCGCACAGGGGCGGGGAGAGCAGTACTTC. Translated, it gives CASSAQGRGEQYF.

The rearrangement links TRBV20-1 to TRBJ2-3; TRBD2 matches 10 bases. Per the germline V gene, CDR1 is DFQATT and CDR2 is SNEGSKA (reference sequence). With 2 bases clipped from V and 6 bases from J, the junction kept 2 bases outside the gene matches. The CDR3 contains 13 residues. The CDR3: CSARQRGGDTQYF. The CDR3 coding sequence is TGCAGTGCTAGACAGCGGGGGGGGGATACGCAGTATTTT.

The DNA for the CDR3 is TGTGCCAGCAATTCTCACAGGGGACTAAGTAACTATGGCTACACCTTC. It encodes CASNSHRGLSNYGYTF. V and J are TRBV28 and TRBJ1-2, with TRBD1 matching over 7 bases. V gave up 7 bases and J gave up 1 base; unmatched junction bases: 12. The germline V gene encodes CDR1 MDHEN and CDR2 SYDVKM. This CDR3 has 16 amino acids.

The chain couples TRBV7-6 to TRBJ2-7; 7 nucleotides align to TRBD2. Germline V gene lookup returns CDR1 SGHVS and CDR2 FNYEAQ. The ends lost 1 base at V and 2 bases at J; junction bases unmatched: 11. The length of the CDR3 is 17 residues. In nucleotides, the CDR3 is TGTGCCAGCAGCTTAGGAGTTCCGGGGGGTACTCCCTACGAGCAGTACTTC. It yields the protein CASSLGVPGGTPYEQYF.

V is TRBV12-5 and J is TRBJ1-1; D is unresolved. CDR1 LGHNT and CDR2 FRNRAP come from the germline V gene. The CDR3 totals 12 residues. V lost 5 bases and J lost 12, with 16 bases in between. The CDR3 coding sequence is TGTGCTAGTGGTCCCCTGCGGGGAGGGACTTTCTTT. It is translated as CASGPLRGGTFF.

V usage is TRBV11-2 and J usage is TRBJ2-1; TRBD2 matches 12 bases. Germline V gene lookup returns CDR1 SGHAT and CDR2 FQNNGV. This CDR3 contains 15 residues. V lost 8 bases to trimming and J lost 4 bases; unmatched junction nucleotides: 6. The CDR3 bases are TGTGCCAGCTCCCGGACTAGCGGGGAGTACAATGAGCAGTTCTTC. Protein sequence: CASSRTSGEYNEQFF.

Concerning this clonotype: The conserved phenylalanine or tryptophan is not found at the CDR3 terminus, so this likely reflects a read error. The chain employs TRBV6-6 and TRBJ2-1; D is ambiguous. CDR1 is MNHNY, CDR2 SVGAGI, per germline (reference sequence). CDR3 length equals 12 residues. V was shortened by 6 bases and J by 7 bases, with 10 bases between the two germline ends. In nucleotides, the CDR3 is TGTGCCAGCAGCCCCAAGCTAAATGAGCAGTTCTTA. Encoded protein: CASSPKLNEQFL.

Many counts were recorded for this clonotype. V usage is TRBV7-2 and J usage is TRBJ1-6, with no clear D. Germline CDR1 reads SGHTA; CDR2 reads FQGNSA. The CDR3 is 15 residues long. The ends were cut back, 3 bases at V and 0 bases at J, with 6 bases in the middle. The CDR3 spells CASSLRSSYNSPLHF. DNA of the CDR3: TGTGCCAGCAGCTTGAGAAGCTCCTATAATTCACCCCTCCACTTT.

This clonotype came up a few times. The gene calls are TRBV19 and TRBJ1-5, with D perhaps TRBD1 (6 bases). Germline V gene data show CDR1 as LNHDA and CDR2 as SQIVND (reference sequence). With 7 bases removed from V and 5 bases from J, the gap between germline ends came to 12 bases. The CDR3 has 13 amino acids. CDR3 coding DNA: TGTGCCAGTAAAAGGGCAGGGGATCAGCCCCAGCATTTT. As protein: CASKRAGDQPQHF.

This chain connects TRBV30 to TRBJ1-4; D uncertain. CDR1 is GTSNPN and CDR2 is SVGIG in the germline V gene (reference sequence). CDR3 length: 15 residues. V dropped 0 bases and J dropped 8 bases, with 16 bases sitting between them. The CDR3 here is CAWSVSAVPREKLFF. The CDR3 DNA follows: TGTGCCTGGAGTGTATCGGCAGTACCTAGAGAAAAACTGTTTTTT. Using reference TRBV30 and TRBJ1-4 for the parts outside the CDR3, the full variable domain is SQTIHQWPATLVQPVGSPLSLECTVEGTSNPNLYWYRQAAGRGLQLLFYSVGIGQISSEVPQNLSASRPQDRQFILSSKKLLLSDSGFYLCAWSVSAVPREKLFFGSGTQLSVL.

This clonotype has ten or more counts. V is TRBV7-8 and J is TRBJ1-4; 9 bases fit TRBD1. Germline V CDR1 and CDR2: SGHVS, FQNEAQ. This CDR3 comprises 15 residues. Trimming cost V 6 bases and J 8 bases; bases outside gene matches: 10. The CDR3 region is CASSAPGQGLEKLFF. CDR3 nucleotides: TGTGCCAGCAGTGCTCCGGGACAGGGACTAGAAAAACTGTTTTTT.

The chain has TRBV12-3 or TRBV12-4 and TRBJ2-7; D is possibly TRBD2 (6 bases). The CDR3 totals 14 residues. Trimming cost V 2 bases and J 3 bases, with 11 bases left between them. The CDR3 here is CASSLREVIYEQYF. The CDR3 DNA follows: TGTGCCAGCAGTTTAAGGGAGGTCATCTACGAGCAGTACTTC.

The rearrangement joins TRBV14 to TRBJ2-7; tentatively, D is TRBD2 (6 bases). With 6 bases removed from V and 3 bases from J, the gap between germline ends came to 9 bases. The CDR3 length is 12 residues. Germline V gene data show CDR1 as SGHDN and CDR2 as FVKESK. The CDR3, as DNA: TGTGCCAGCAGTCCAGCGGGCTACGAGCAGTACTTC. Translated, it gives CASSPAGYEQYF.